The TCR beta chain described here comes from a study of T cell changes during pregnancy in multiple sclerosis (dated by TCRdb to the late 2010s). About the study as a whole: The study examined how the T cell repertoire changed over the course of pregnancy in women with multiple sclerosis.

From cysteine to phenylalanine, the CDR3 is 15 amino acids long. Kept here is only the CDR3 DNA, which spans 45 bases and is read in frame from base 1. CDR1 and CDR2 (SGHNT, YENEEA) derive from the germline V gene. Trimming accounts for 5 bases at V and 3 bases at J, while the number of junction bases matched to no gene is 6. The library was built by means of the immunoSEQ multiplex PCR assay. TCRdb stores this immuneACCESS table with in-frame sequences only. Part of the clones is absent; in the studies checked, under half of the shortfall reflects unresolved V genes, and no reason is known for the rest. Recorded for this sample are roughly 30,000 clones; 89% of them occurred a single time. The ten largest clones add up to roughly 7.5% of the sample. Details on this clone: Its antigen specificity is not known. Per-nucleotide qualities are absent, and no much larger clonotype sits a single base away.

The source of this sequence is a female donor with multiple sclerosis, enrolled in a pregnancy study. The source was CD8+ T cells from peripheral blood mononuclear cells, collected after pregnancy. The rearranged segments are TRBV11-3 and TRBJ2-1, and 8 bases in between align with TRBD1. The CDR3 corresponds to CASSPRTGYYNEQFF. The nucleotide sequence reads TGTGCCAGCAGCCCCCGGACAGGGTACTACAATGAGCAGTTCTTC.